A single sample is the source of the 10 T cell receptor beta chains below, sequenced in a study of PD-L1 blockade in urothelial cancer. The method was immunoSEQ multiplex PCR; TCRdb's version includes in-frame clones alone and lacks a portion of them. The sample consists of 71,000 or so clones, approximately 91% of them appearing once. The sample here was PBMCs, taken around atezolizumab (anti-PD-L1) treatment. These receptors were obtained from a man between 60 and 75 years old with urothelial cancer.

V is TRBV13 and J is TRBJ2-1; 8 bases match TRBD2. CDR3 size: 15 residues. V was pared by 2 bases and J by 7 bases, with 7 bases of the junction left unmatched. The germline CDR1 and CDR2 sequences are PRHDT and FYEKMQ (reference sequence). CDR3 residues: CASSLREGPQNEQFF. In DNA, the CDR3 is TGTGCCAGCAGCTTACGGGAGGGCCCTCAGAATGAGCAGTTCTTC.

With regard to this clone: In the same sample, other DNA sequences code for this CDR3. The V gene is TRBV29-1, the J gene TRBJ2-5, with TRBD1 matching over 7 bases. Per the germline V gene, CDR1 is SQVTM and CDR2 is ANQGSEA. The CDR3 extends over 12 amino acids. The V segment lost 4 bases and the J segment 2 bases; nucleotides outside the gene matches: 1. CDR3 region: CSVVRGQETQYF. CDR3 sequence (DNA): TGCAGCGTTGTCAGGGGGCAAGAGACCCAGTACTTC.

The V gene is TRBV28, the J gene TRBJ1-2; 7 bases line up with TRBD1. Germline CDR1 and CDR2: MDHEN and SYDVKM. The CDR3 is made up of 14 amino acids. The V gene end was trimmed by 3 bases and the J gene end by 2 bases; junction bases not matched to a gene: 3. CDR3 nucleotides: TGTGCCAGCAGTTTTGGAGGGGGCAACTATGGCTACACCTTC. Translating it yields CASSFGGGNYGYTF.

The J gene is TRBJ1-4, the V gene TRBV6-5, with D perhaps TRBD1 (6 bases). V was clipped by 8 bases and J by 8 bases, with 15 bases between them. Germline V gene sequence: CDR1 MNHEY, CDR2 SVGAGI. This CDR3 contains 13 residues. The CDR3 nucleotides are TGTGCCAGCTCTCGGGGGGCCGGGGAAAAACTGTTTTTT. It translates to CASSRGAGEKLFF.

This clone showed up just a few times. The chain is built from TRBV7-2 and TRBJ1-2; maybe TRBD1 (5 bases). Germline V gene data show CDR1 as SGHTA and CDR2 as FQGNSA. CDR3 length: 14 residues. Between the trimmed V and J ends, which lost 0 bases and 4 bases, there was a span of 9 bases. CDR3 coding DNA: TGTGCCAGCAGCTTAGCGTCAGGGCCCTATGGCTACACCTTC. Its translation is CASSLASGPYGYTF.

The J gene is TRBJ2-5, the V gene TRBV11-2; D call uncertain. This CDR3 has 13 amino acids. CDR1 is SGHAT and CDR2 is FQNNGV in the germline V gene. Deletions cut 2 bases from V and 2 bases from J, with 6 bases between. CDR3 residues: CASSLWRQETQYF. As DNA, the CDR3 is TGTGCCAGCAGCTTATGGCGGCAAGAGACCCAGTACTTC.

V and J are TRBV27 and TRBJ2-7; the D is unclear. V lost 2 bases and J lost 11, with 16 bases in between. The CDR3 has 13 amino acids. CDR1 and CDR2 (germline): MNHEY, SMNVEV (reference sequence). DNA of the CDR3: TGTGCCAGCAGTTTACACTCGGAGAGGAAAGAGTACTTC. This translates into CASSLHSERKEYF.

This chain joins TRBV21-1 and TRBJ1-3. TRBV21-1 is an annotated pseudogene. This CDR3 region has 19 residues. In nucleotides, the CDR3 is TGTGCCAGCAGCAAAGTAAACGCCCCCGCGGGGAGCTCTGGAAACACCATATATTTT. Protein product: CASSKVNAPAGSSGNTIYF.

The rearrangement links TRBV5-1 to TRBJ2-2, with a possible D match to TRBD1 (6 bases). Trimming left V 2 bases short and J 2 bases short, with 10 bases between. Germline CDR1 is SGHRS and CDR2 is YFSETQ. This CDR3 has 15 residues. This chain's CDR3 is CASSLQGPNTGELFF. As DNA, the CDR3 is TGCGCCAGCAGCTTACAGGGCCCAAACACCGGGGAGCTGTTTTTT.

The rearrangement uses TRBV7-2 and TRBJ2-5; 9 bases align to TRBD2. The J segment lost 5 bases and the V segment lost 5 bases, leaving 12 bases of the junction unmatched. Germline loops: CDR1 SGHTA, CDR2 FQGNSA. The length of the CDR3 is 16 residues. CDR3 sequence reads: CASSPNRAGGRETQYF. Here the CDR3 DNA reads TGTGCCAGCAGCCCCAATCGAGCGGGGGGCCGGGAGACCCAGTACTTC.